Each of the 5 T cell receptor beta chains below was sequenced from the same sample in a study of T cells in Graves' hyperthyroidism and ophthalmopathy. The investigators amplified TCR beta CDR3 regions from RNA transcripts. The HTBI primer set served for first-round RT-PCR of the TCR CDR3. MiXCR, applied by TCRdb to the multiplex PCR reads, yields one record per CDR3 protein. The sample has about 560,000 distinct CDR3 sequences, 12% to 15% seen once. What was sequenced was blood. These receptors all stem from a woman in her thirties or forties with Graves' hyperthyroidism.

This clonotype was counted between two and nine times. The chain combines TRBV19 with TRBJ2-7, with 9 nucleotides matching TRBD2. The germline CDR1 and CDR2 sequences are LNHDA and SQIVND (reference sequence). The ends lost 6 bases at V and 5 bases at J; junction bases unmatched: 14. The CDR3 is made up of 16 amino acids. The chain's CDR3 is CASSAGGPVPGNEQYF. The CDR3 bases are TGTGCCAGTAGCGCGGGAGGGCCCGTCCCCGGGAACGAGCAGTACTTC.

The sample holds many counts of this clonotype. The chain joins TRBV28 to TRBJ2-7; 9 positions agree with TRBD1. V trimming: 7 bases; J trimming: 3 bases; junction bases outside the gene matches: 4. This CDR3 contains 13 residues. The germline V gene encodes CDR1 MDHEN and CDR2 SYDVKM. Written as DNA, the CDR3 is TGTGCCAGCAACCGGGGACAGGGCTACGAGCAGTACTTC. The encoded protein is CASNRGQGYEQYF.

This clonotype was detected only once. V is TRBV12-3 or TRBV12-4 and J is TRBJ1-2; 9 bases line up with TRBD1. The length of the CDR3 is 16 residues. Germline trimming cut 6 bases from V and 4 bases from J; bases unmatched to any gene: 12. CDR3 DNA: TGTGCCAGCAGCGGGTCCGGGACAGGGCGGCTCTATGGCTACACCTTC. Its protein is CASSGSGTGRLYGYTF.

Ten or more counts support this clonotype. The V gene is TRBV7-3, the J gene TRBJ1-1; a possible D gene is TRBD1 (5 bases). Trimming removed 5 bases at V and 1 base at J, with 11 bases between. CDR1 SGHTA and CDR2 FQGTGA come from the germline V gene. This CDR3 region has 14 residues. CDR3 loop: CASSLWGANTEAFF. Written as DNA, the CDR3 is TGTGCCAGCAGCCTGTGGGGCGCGAACACTGAAGCTTTCTTT.

This clonotype was recorded at least ten times. This CDR3 reads CASSNQGASYNEQFF. Written as DNA, the CDR3 is TGCGCCAGCAGCAATCAGGGGGCGTCCTACAATGAGCAGTTCTTC. J is TRBJ2-1 and V is TRBV5-1; 8 nucleotides match TRBD1. The V gene end was trimmed by 4 bases and the J gene end by 1 base; junction bases not matched to a gene: 4. Germline CDR1 and CDR2: SGHRS and YFSETQ. This CDR3 comprises 15 residues. The complete variable domain, with remaining parts taken from reference TRBV5-1 and TRBJ2-1, reads KAGVTQTPRYLIKTRGQQVTLSCSPISGHRSVSWYQQTPGQGLQFLFEYFSETQRNKGNFPGRFSGRQFSNSRSEMNVSTLELGDSALYLCASSNQGASYNEQFFGPGTRLTVL.